This T cell receptor (beta chain) was obtained from a study of blood T cell repertoires in COVID-19. Overall study: The United States, Italy and Spain were the sources of the acute and convalescent COVID-19 samples. T cells, B-cell-depleted T cells, or PBMCs provided the cDNA or gDNA that served as material.

The V end was cut by 3 bases, the J end by 2 bases, with 17 bases between. The CDR3 sequence is 16 residues long. The germline V gene has CDR1 SGHRS and CDR2 YFSETQ. Methods used by the authors: Nucleated cell number was recorded as an estimate derived from reference gene primer amplification. TCRdb's table, derived via immunoSEQ multiplex PCR, lists solely in-frame clones and lacks some. V, J and clone size derive from that table, while D and trimming were established from the DNA sequence. The sample lists some 360,000 clones, over 75% occurring once. Seattle patients were enrolled while actively infected and followed longitudinally.

J is TRBJ2-5 and V is TRBV5-1; tentative D call: TRBD2 (5 bases). What was sequenced was peripheral blood. The sequence came from a woman in her fifties or sixties with COVID-19, enrolled during active disease. The DNA of the CDR3 is TGCGCCAGCAGCTCGGGGTGGCTAGCAGAACAAGAGACCCAGTACTTC. Translated: CASSSGWLAEQETQYF.